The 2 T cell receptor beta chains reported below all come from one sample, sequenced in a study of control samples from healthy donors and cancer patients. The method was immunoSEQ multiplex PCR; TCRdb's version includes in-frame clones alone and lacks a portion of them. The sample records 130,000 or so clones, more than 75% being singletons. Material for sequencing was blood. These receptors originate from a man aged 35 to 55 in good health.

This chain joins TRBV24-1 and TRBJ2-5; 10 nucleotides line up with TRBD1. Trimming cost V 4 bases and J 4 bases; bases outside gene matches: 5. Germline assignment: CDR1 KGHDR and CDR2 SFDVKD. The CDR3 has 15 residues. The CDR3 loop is CATSDRRDRGETQYF. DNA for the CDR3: TGTGCCACCAGTGACCGCCGGGACAGGGGAGAGACCCAGTACTTC.

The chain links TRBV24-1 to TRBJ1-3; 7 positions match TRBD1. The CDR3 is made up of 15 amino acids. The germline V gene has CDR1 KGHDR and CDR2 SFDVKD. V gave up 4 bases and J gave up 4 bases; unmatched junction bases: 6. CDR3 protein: CATSDSQDRGNTIYF. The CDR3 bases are TGTGCCACCAGTGACTCTCAGGACAGGGGAAACACCATATATTTT.